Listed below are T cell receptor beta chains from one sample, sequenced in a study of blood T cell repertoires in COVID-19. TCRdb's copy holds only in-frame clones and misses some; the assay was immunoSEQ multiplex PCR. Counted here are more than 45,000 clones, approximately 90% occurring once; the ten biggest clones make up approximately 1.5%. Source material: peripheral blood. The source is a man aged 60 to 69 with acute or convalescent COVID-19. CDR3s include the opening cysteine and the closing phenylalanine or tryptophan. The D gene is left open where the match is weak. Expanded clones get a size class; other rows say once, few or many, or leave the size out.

DNA: TGTGCCAGCAGCTCCACCGGGACTGATGTCTACGAGCAGTACTTC
CDR3: CASSSTGTDVYEQYF
D: -
size: -
V: TRBV11-3
length: 15
J: TRBJ2-7

DNA: TGTGCCAGCAGCCCGTTTCGGCGGGAGGATTATGTCGGGGAGCTGTTTTTT
CDR3: CASSPFRREDYVGELFF
D: TRBD2
size: few
V: TRBV7-3
length: 17
J: TRBJ2-2

DNA: TGTGCCTGGAGTGGGCAGGACTCCTACGAGCAGTACTTC
CDR3: CAWSGQDSYEQYF
D: -
size: -
V: TRBV30
length: 13
J: TRBJ2-7

DNA: TGTGCCAGCAGCACTAGCGGGGGATACAATGAGCAGTTCTTC
CDR3: CASSTSGGYNEQFF
D: TRBD2
size: -
V: TRBV27
length: 14
J: TRBJ2-1

DNA: TGTGCCAGCAGCTTGAAGAGGAGCTCCTACGAGCAGTACTTC
CDR3: CASSLKRSSYEQYF
D: -
size: few
V: TRBV5-5
length: 14
J: TRBJ2-7

DNA: TGTGCCAGCAGTGTGTTCGGGACAGGGACTGAAAAACTGTTTTTT
CDR3: CASSVFGTGTEKLFF
D: TRBD1
size: once
V: TRBV28
length: 15
J: TRBJ1-4

DNA: TGCAGCGTGTTTGGACTAGCGGATGGCGATGAGCAGTTCTTC
CDR3: CSVFGLADGDEQFF
D: TRBD2
size: -
V: TRBV29-1
length: 14
J: TRBJ2-1

DNA: TGTGCCAGCAGTCCGAGACAGAACACTGAAGCTTTCTTT
CDR3: CASSPRQNTEAFF
D: -
size: -
V: TRBV27
length: 13
J: TRBJ1-1

DNA: TGTGCCTGGAGGAAGACAGGGGATGGCGAGCAGTACTTC
CDR3: CAWRKTGDGEQYF
D: TRBD1
size: -
V: TRBV30
length: 13
J: TRBJ2-7

DNA: TGTGCCAGCAGCTACCGGACTAGCGGATACGAGCAGTACTTC
CDR3: CASSYRTSGYEQYF
D: TRBD2
size: -
V: TRBV7-2
length: 14
J: TRBJ2-7

DNA: TGTGCCAGTAGTATACCCCCGGGGGATGGCTACACCTTC
CDR3: CASSIPPGDGYTF
D: -
size: -
V: TRBV19
length: 13
J: TRBJ1-2

DNA: TGCGCCAGCAGCTATACAGGGAACTCCTACGAGCAGTACTTC
CDR3: CASSYTGNSYEQYF
D: -
size: -
V: TRBV5-1
length: 14
J: TRBJ2-7

DNA: TGTGCCATCAGTACTGACAGGGTAACTGAAGCTTTCTTT
CDR3: CAISTDRVTEAFF
D: TRBD1
size: -
V: TRBV10-3
length: 13
J: TRBJ1-1

DNA: TGTGCCAGCAGCCCGGGACAGGGTTGGGCCTACGAGCAGTACTTC
CDR3: CASSPGQGWAYEQYF
D: TRBD1
size: -
V: TRBV11-2
length: 15
J: TRBJ2-7

DNA: TGTGCCAGCAGCTTAGCGGAGGGTACGCAGTATTTT
CDR3: CASSLAEGTQYF
D: -
size: -
V: TRBV11-3
length: 12
J: TRBJ2-3